These 5 T cell receptor beta chains came from one sample sequenced in a study of cytomegalovirus exposure and HLA in healthy donors. It was with 60 Vbeta and 13 Jbeta primers that the PCR ran. Profiled with immunoSEQ multiplex PCR; TCRdb holds only in-frame clones, not every one. Of about 170,000 clones listed, 82% are singletons. Sequencing used PBMCs. The receptor source for this set is a girl between 5 and 17 years old in good health and CMV-seropositive.

This clone was found once. CDR3 protein: CASSLDLQGGGLAKNIQYF. The DNA of the CDR3 is TGTGCCAGCAGCTTAGATCTTCAGGGAGGGGGTCTAGCCAAAAACATTCAGTACTTC. The chain recombines TRBV11-2 with TRBJ2-4; TRBD2 might be the D (7 bases). V was pared by 0 bases and J by 0 bases, with 18 bases between. Looked up from germline, CDR1 is SGHAT and CDR2 is FQNNGV. The CDR3 is 19 residues long.

The chain links TRBV28 to TRBJ1-2, with 8 bases matching TRBD1. Germline lookup yields CDR1 MDHEN and CDR2 SYDVKM. V lost 4 bases, J lost 8 bases, and 12 bases stayed unmatched. The CDR3 extends over 15 amino acids. The CDR3 protein is CASSSRAQGAHGYTF. CDR3 nucleotide sequence: TGTGCCAGCAGTTCCCGTGCTCAGGGGGCCCACGGCTACACCTTC.

This clone was picked up a small number of times. The gene calls are TRBV2 and TRBJ2-3, with D perhaps matching TRBD2 (6 bases). V dropped 8 bases and J dropped 0 bases, with 15 bases sitting between them. This CDR3 has 15 residues. Per the germline V gene, CDR1 is SNHLY and CDR2 is FYNNEI. For the CDR3, the DNA is TGTGCCAGCGGCCCGGGGGAATTCAGCACAGATACGCAGTATTTT. It is translated as CASGPGEFSTDTQYF.

This clone was seen a handful of times. The J gene is TRBJ1-1, the V gene TRBV10-2, with D possibly TRBD1 on 6 matching bases. CDR3 length equals 13 residues. Trimming stripped 10 bases from V and 5 bases from J, with 17 bases between. Germline V gene sequence: CDR1 WSHSY, CDR2 SAAADI. CDR3 nucleotide sequence: TGCGCCACCGCACAGGGAATTGGAACTGAAGCTTTCTTT. Translation gives CATAQGIGTEAFF.

This clone showed up just a few times. The chain joins TRBV10-3 to TRBJ2-1; no firm D call. This CDR3 is built from 11 residues. Trimming shortened V by 3 bases and J by 8 bases, and 5 bases separated the two germline ends. Germline V gives CDR1 ENHRY, CDR2 SYGVKD. CDR3 nucleotides: TGTGCCATCAGTGATAGAGATGAGCAGTTCTTC. Translated, it gives CAISDRDEQFF.